In its sample, the clone carrying this T cell receptor (beta chain) was seen once. Its antigen remains unidentified. One end of the junction fails to match germline, which may point to a read error. These data belong to a study of tumor-infiltrating lymphocytes in primary liver carcinoma. Background on the study: The patients presented with primary liver carcinoma, which was managed through surgical resection. Study observations and caveats: Bulk, unsorted sampling meant CD4+ and CD8+ repertoires went uncompared.

A constant-region primer served to make TCR beta cDNA from about 490 ng total RNA. Researchers made the TCR beta libraries by running three nested multiplex PCR rounds with slightly modified ARM-PCR. A single record per CDR3 protein comes from TCRdb applying MiXCR to the multiplex PCR reads. The table lists 200,000 or so distinct CDR3 sequences, roughly 61% of them singletons. Germline DNA was also extracted, and blood RNA derived from unsorted whole blood. What was sequenced was peripheral blood. This receptor was obtained from a woman between 55 and 75 years old with primary liver carcinoma and hepatitis B virus infection.

The CDR3 nucleotides read TGTGCCAGCAGCACACCCGGGATAGTACAAGAGACCCAGTGCTTC. This gives the protein CASSTPGIVQETQCF. V gene TRBV28 combines with J gene TRBJ2-5; D is possibly TRBD2 (5 bases). Per germline, CDR1 MDHEN and CDR2 SYDVKM. The CDR3 loop spans 15 amino acids.